This TCR beta chain originates from a study of T cells in Graves' hyperthyroidism and ophthalmopathy. Findings and caveats of the study: Peripheral blood also featured most of the thyroid clonotypes expanded above 0.001.

There were TCR beta CDR3 regions amplified from RNA transcripts. Researchers ran a first-round RT-PCR on the TCR CDR3 using the HTBI primer set. TCRdb used MiXCR to reprocess the multiplex PCR reads, holding one entry per CDR3 protein. The table lists around 580,000 distinct CDR3 sequences, approximately 16% of them singletons. This clonotype was observed a handful of times. The antigen is unknown. With 4 bases removed from V and 4 bases from J, the gap between germline ends came to 15 bases. Germline loops: CDR1 MNHNS, CDR2 SASEGT. The CDR3 spans 15 residues. The rearrangement links TRBV6-1 to TRBJ2-3; possible D gene TRBD1, 6 bases. The sequencing input was blood. The TCR comes from a woman aged 18-35 years with Graves' hyperthyroidism. The CDR3 coding sequence is TGTGCCAGCAGTGGACAGGTCCATGGCCCAGATACGCAGTATTTT. Translated: CASSGQVHGPDTQYF.